This entry lists 30 T cell receptor beta chains sequenced from one sample in a study of CD8 T cells in Susac syndrome. Random hexamers served to reverse transcribe roughly 0.45 to 1 ug RNA. TCRdb reprocessed the immunoSEQ multiplex PCR reads with MiXCR, giving one entry per CDR3 protein. Of about 150,000 distinct CDR3 sequences listed, around 95% are singletons. The sequenced sample was CD4+ T cells from PBMCs. The source is a human donor with Susac syndrome.

The CDR3 region is CASSRGQANEKLFF. The CDR3 nucleotides are TGTGCCAGCAGTAGGGGACAGGCTAATGAAAAACTGTTTTTT. The rearrangement joins TRBV2 to TRBJ1-4; TRBD1 matches at 8 bases. This CDR3 contains 14 residues. Losses at the gene ends were 5 bases for V and 3 bases for J; bases not matched to a gene: 2. Germline CDR1 and CDR2: SNHLY and FYNNEI.

This chain joins TRBV6-5 and TRBJ2-3; tentative D call: TRBD2 (6 bases). Germline assignment: CDR1 MNHEY and CDR2 SVGAGI. Deletions cut 6 bases from V and 2 bases from J, with 12 bases between. The CDR3 sequence is 14 residues long. The CDR3 DNA follows: TGTGCCAGCAGGGCGCGGGGTCCCACAGATACGCAGTATTTT. Translating gives CASRARGPTDTQYF.

The chain combines TRBV7-9 with TRBJ2-1; D is possibly TRBD1 (6 bases). Germline V lookup: CDR1 SEHNR, CDR2 FQNEAQ (reference sequence). The V and J ends lost 5 bases and 5 bases respectively, with 16 bases between them. The CDR3 runs to 15 residues. CDR3 amino acids: CASSPKNRVNNEQFF. The CDR3 nucleotides are TGTGCCAGCAGCCCTAAGAACAGGGTTAACAATGAGCAGTTCTTC.

This chain joins TRBV5-1 and TRBJ1-1, with D hard to call. The CDR3 contains 15 residues. The germline CDR1 and CDR2 sequences are SGHRS and YFSETQ. V was shortened by 0 bases and J by 4 bases, with 13 bases between the two germline ends. The CDR3 here is CASSLDFGPATEAFF. CDR3 coding DNA: TGCGCCAGCAGCTTGGATTTCGGGCCAGCCACTGAAGCTTTCTTT.

This sequence joins TRBV5-1 and TRBJ2-7; D ambiguous. Trimming left V 2 bases short and J 3 bases short, with 9 bases between. This CDR3 comprises 13 residues. The germline V gene encodes CDR1 SGHRS and CDR2 YFSETQ. The CDR3 protein is CASSLLPSYEQYF. DNA of the CDR3: TGCGCCAGCAGCTTACTCCCTAGCTACGAGCAGTACTTC.

The rearrangement uses TRBV29-1 and TRBJ1-5; TRBD1 is a possible D gene (5 bases). V lost 6 bases and J lost 1, with 10 bases in between. The CDR3 totals 13 residues. Germline CDR1 SQVTM, CDR2 ANQGSEA. The CDR3: CSVGGGSNQPQHF. The CDR3 DNA reads TGCAGCGTCGGTGGGGGAAGCAATCAGCCCCAGCATTTT.

The chain has TRBV20-1 and TRBJ2-1, with 10 bases lining up with TRBD2. The CDR3 is 12 residues long. The J segment lost 6 bases and the V segment lost 7 bases, leaving 3 bases of the junction unmatched. Germline V gives CDR1 DFQATT, CDR2 SNEGSKA (reference sequence). The CDR3 bases are TGCAGTGTGGTAGCGGGGGGCAATGAGCAGTTCTTC. It translates to CSVVAGGNEQFF.

V and J are TRBV6-1 and TRBJ2-2, with 11 bases lining up with TRBD1. V was pared by 7 bases and J by 0 bases, with 4 bases of the junction left unmatched. This CDR3 has 16 residues. CDR1 MNHNS and CDR2 SASEGT come from the germline V gene. The CDR3 loop reads CASKRDRGANTGELFF. The CDR3 coding sequence is TGTGCCAGCAAACGGGACAGGGGGGCGAACACCGGGGAGCTGTTTTTT.

As regards this clonotype: Compared with germline, one end of the junction differs, possibly owing to a read error. The chain combines TRBV23-1 with TRBJ2-3; D may match TRBD1 or TRBD2 (5 bases each). TRBV23-1 is recorded as an ORF, its role being uncertain. The CDR3 extends over 10 amino acids. CDR3 DNA: TGCGCCCACCTACGGGACCCAAAAGGTTTT. As protein: CAHLRDPKGF.

Only a few counts were recorded for this clonotype. The chain couples TRBV4-2 to TRBJ1-5; D is unresolved. Germline assignment: CDR1 LGHNA and CDR2 YNFKEQ. CDR3 length: 17 residues. The V gene lost 1 base and the J gene lost 2 bases, with 15 bases spanning the gap. CDR3 coding DNA: TGTGCCAGCAGCCAAGCAAATATCCCAGGTGGCAATCAGCCCCAGCATTTT. Residues: CASSQANIPGGNQPQHF.

The chain combines TRBV3-1 with TRBJ1-1, with 9 bases matching TRBD1. Germline lookup yields CDR1 LGHDT and CDR2 YNNKEL (reference sequence). The CDR3 runs to 16 residues. Losses at the gene ends were 5 bases for V and 6 bases for J; bases not matched to a gene: 13. CDR3 residues: CASSTQRWTGDSEAFF. The CDR3, as DNA: TGTGCCAGCAGCACCCAACGCTGGACAGGGGATTCTGAAGCTTTCTTT.

V and J are TRBV7-6 and TRBJ2-5, with TRBD2 identical over 15 bases. From germline, CDR1 is SGHVS and CDR2 FNYEAQ. The CDR3 spans 16 residues. The junction had 0 bases not matched to a gene; V was cut back by 3 bases and J by 1 base. The CDR3 is CASSLGLAGGQETQYF. CDR3 nucleotides: TGTGCCAGCAGCTTGGGACTAGCGGGGGGCCAAGAGACCCAGTACTTC. The whole variable domain, filled in from reference TRBV7-6 and TRBJ2-5, reads GAGVSQSPRYKVTKRGQDVALRCDPISGHVSLYWYRQALGQGPEFLTYFNYEAQQDKSGLPNDRFSAERPEGSISTLTIQRTEQRDSAMYRCASSLGLAGGQETQYFGPGTRLLVL.

This clonotype was found once. The chain links TRBV20-1 to TRBJ2-5; D is possibly TRBD1 (6 bases). The V end was cut by 6 bases, the J end by 1 base, with 15 bases between. Germline CDR1 reads DFQATT; CDR2 reads SNEGSKA (reference sequence). This CDR3 spans 14 amino acids. In DNA form, the CDR3 reads TGCAGTGCACCAAACTACAGGGTCCAAGAGACCCAGTACTTC. Protein: CSAPNYRVQETQYF.

DNA of the CDR3: TGCAGCCTAGACGGACCGGGGGGAGATACGCAGTATTTT. As protein: CSLDGPGGDTQYF. This chain uses TRBV29-1 with TRBJ2-3, with 7 bases that match TRBD2. This CDR3 region has 13 residues. The V gene's germline CDR1 is SQVTM and CDR2 ANQGSEA. The ends lost 8 bases at V and 5 bases at J; junction bases unmatched: 10.

The V gene is TRBV14, the J gene TRBJ2-5; D not resolved. This CDR3 contains 12 residues. The V and J ends lost 2 bases and 4 bases respectively, with 5 bases between them. Germline assignment: CDR1 SGHDN and CDR2 FVKESK. The CDR3 loop reads CASSQPRETQYF. The CDR3 DNA follows: TGTGCCAGCAGCCAACCTCGAGAGACCCAGTACTTC.

The V call is TRBV7-2, the J call TRBJ1-5; no firm D call. V gave up 3 bases and J gave up 0 bases, with 9 bases separating them. In germline, CDR1 is SGHTA, CDR2 FQGNSA. This CDR3 comprises 15 residues. CDR3 in amino acids: CASSFRGSSNQPQHF. The CDR3 DNA reads TGTGCCAGCAGCTTCCGTGGCAGTAGCAATCAGCCCCAGCATTTT.

This clonotype was detected only once. CDR3 sequence: CSARSTEAFF. The CDR3 bases are TGCAGTGCTAGATCCACTGAAGCTTTCTTT. This chain connects TRBV20-1 to TRBJ1-1; no definite D call. Germline assignment: CDR1 DFQATT and CDR2 SNEGSKA (reference sequence). The CDR3 is 10 amino acids. V was pared by 2 bases and J by 4 bases, with 2 bases between.

This rearrangement joins TRBV9 to TRBJ1-4, with D unresolved. The CDR3 sequence is 12 residues long. V lost 3 bases, J lost 8 bases, and 8 bases lay in between. Per germline, CDR1 SGDLS and CDR2 YYNGEE. CDR3 amino acids: CASSGASEKLFF. In nucleotides, the CDR3 is TGTGCCAGCAGCGGGGCATCAGAAAAACTGTTTTTT.

The gene calls are TRBV20-1 and TRBJ2-5; tentative D call: TRBD2 (5 bases). Per germline, CDR1 DFQATT and CDR2 SNEGSKA (reference sequence). This CDR3 contains 12 residues. CDR3 region: CRLRGRGETQYF. The CDR3 DNA sequence: TGCAGGCTTCGCGGCCGGGGAGAGACCCAGTACTTC.

This chain uses TRBV4-2 with TRBJ1-5; D call uncertain. The V end was cut by 0 bases, the J end by 5 bases, with 8 bases between. The germline V gene has CDR1 LGHNA and CDR2 YNFKEQ. The CDR3 is 14 amino acids. The CDR3 is CASSQDGQDQPQHF. The CDR3 DNA is TGTGCCAGCAGCCAAGATGGGCAGGATCAGCCCCAGCATTTT.

The chain combines TRBV5-1 with TRBJ2-7; the D gene is possibly TRBD2 (6 bases). The CDR3 has 14 residues. Trimming left V 7 bases short and J 7 bases short, with 21 bases between. Germline CDR1 reads SGHRS; CDR2 reads YFSETQ. CDR3 in amino acids: CASSEGTGKGEQYF. The CDR3 DNA sequence: TGCGCCAGCTCGGAGGGAACGGGTAAGGGGGAGCAGTACTTC. Full variable domain (remainder filled in from reference TRBV5-1 and TRBJ2-7): KAGVTQTPRYLIKTRGQQVTLSCSPISGHRSVSWYQQTPGQGLQFLFEYFSETQRNKGNFPGRFSGRQFSNSRSEMNVSTLELGDSALYLCASSEGTGKGEQYFGPGTRLTVT.

V usage is TRBV14 and J usage is TRBJ2-7; no reliable D call. V was trimmed by 4 bases and J by 7 bases, leaving 14 bases between them. The CDR3 runs to 13 residues. Looked up from germline, CDR1 is SGHDN and CDR2 is FVKESK. The CDR3 loop reads CASSLRGPGEQYF. The CDR3 DNA reads TGTGCCAGCAGCCTCAGAGGCCCTGGGGAGCAGTACTTC.

The chain has TRBV20-1 and TRBJ2-3; maybe TRBD2 (5 bases). CDR1 and CDR2 from the germline V gene are DFQATT and SNEGSKA (reference sequence). The CDR3 totals 14 residues. Trimming cost V 0 bases and J 7 bases, with 14 bases left between them. CDR3 DNA sequence: TGCAGTGCTAGAGATCTCGCGGGTCTCAATACGCAGTATTTT. It yields the protein CSARDLAGLNTQYF.

The V and J genes are TRBV20-1 and TRBJ1-2, with a possible D match to TRBD1 (5 bases). Germline-derived CDR1 and CDR2 are DFQATT and SNEGSKA (reference sequence). CDR3 length equals 17 residues. The V gene lost 5 bases and the J gene lost 0 bases, with 22 bases spanning the gap. The CDR3 DNA follows: TGCAGTGCTGCCGGGGATGAGGGGAGGCCTCCTAACTATGGCTACACCTTC. Protein sequence: CSAAGDEGRPPNYGYTF.

The chain joins TRBV12-3 or TRBV12-4 to TRBJ1-2; D call uncertain. The V end was cut by 6 bases, the J end by 8 bases, with 16 bases between. The CDR3 has 13 amino acids. The CDR3, as DNA: TGTGCCAGCAGAGCGCGGACTACGCGGGGCTACACCTTC. Translating gives CASRARTTRGYTF.

The V call is TRBV15, the J call TRBJ1-6; weak D call: TRBD1 (5 bases). V lost 0 bases, J lost 8 bases, and 20 bases lay in between. The CDR3 length is 18 residues. Looked up from germline, CDR1 is LNHNV and CDR2 is YYDKDF (reference sequence). CDR3 sequence reads: CATSRDLGGVFDDSPLHF. In DNA form, the CDR3 reads TGTGCCACCAGCAGAGATTTGGGGGGGGTGTTCGATGATTCACCCCTCCACTTT.

The genes are TRBV19 and TRBJ1-2; D unclear. Looked up from germline, CDR1 is LNHDA and CDR2 is SQIVND (reference sequence). There are 15 residues in the CDR3. V gave up 5 bases and J gave up 2 bases, with 15 bases separating them. CDR3 DNA sequence: TGTGCCAGTAGTTCCACCCAGCAGGCAAACTATGGCTACACCTTC. Encoded protein: CASSSTQQANYGYTF.

The chain couples TRBV4-1 to TRBJ1-5, with D perhaps matching TRBD1 (5 bases). Germline loops: CDR1 MGHRA, CDR2 YSYEKL. The V gene lost 1 base and the J gene lost 2 bases, with 12 bases spanning the gap. The CDR3 contains 16 residues. CDR3: CASSQGRGLGNQPQHF. In nucleotides, the CDR3 is TGCGCCAGCAGCCAAGGTCGGGGGTTAGGCAATCAGCCCCAGCATTTT.

V is TRBV9 and J is TRBJ1-3, with D maybe TRBD1 (5 bases). CDR3 size: 14 residues. In germline, CDR1 is SGDLS, CDR2 YYNGEE. Trimming shortened V by 3 bases and J by 3 bases, and 10 bases separated the two germline ends. This CDR3 reads CASSGGTDGNTIYF. CDR3 DNA: TGTGCCAGCAGCGGCGGGACTGATGGAAACACCATATATTTT.

The chain combines TRBV2 with TRBJ1-4, with TRBD1 matching over 9 bases. The CDR3 runs 15 residues. Unmatched junction bases numbered 4, after V lost 3 bases and J lost 5 bases. Germline loops: CDR1 SNHLY, CDR2 FYNNEI. The chain's CDR3 is CASSEDRGRNEKLFF. As DNA, the CDR3 is TGTGCCAGCAGTGAGGACAGGGGTCGGAATGAAAAACTGTTTTTT.